This T cell receptor (beta chain) was captured in a study of read filtering for tumor transcriptome and immune sequencing. From around 0.4 ug of RNA, a library with molecular barcoded alpha/delta and beta/gamma adaptors was made. TCRdb re-analysed the reads in MiXCR, keeping a single row per CDR3 protein. The repertoire holds 100,000 to 150,000 distinct CDR3 sequences, around 13% seen once, with about 10% in the top ten. The V segment lost 7 bases and the J segment 6 bases; nucleotides outside the gene matches: 8. The CDR3 covers 15 residues. Per germline, CDR1 DFQATT and CDR2 SNEGSKA (reference sequence). This clonotype appeared a few times.

The V call is TRBV20-1, the J call TRBJ2-1, with 14 bases matching TRBD2. Source material: a population of CD138-negative cells sorted from bone marrow. This TCR was recovered from a donor at least 40 years old with multiple myeloma. This CDR3 reads CSVTGTSGSSNEQFF. For the CDR3, the DNA is TGCAGTGTGACCGGGACTAGCGGGAGTAGCAATGAGCAGTTCTTC.